This TCR beta chain was sequenced in a study of early T cells in non-severe SARS-CoV-2 infection. Study in general: It was bulk RNA from unsorted whole blood that was sequenced, and the chains were unpaired. Study results and limitations: VDJdb matching favored anti-spike CD8 responses, missing private and CD4 specificities.

This clonotype appeared many times. Antigen unknown. The TCR library protocol attached unique molecular identifiers to the individual cDNA molecules. From the 5' RACE reads, TCRdb called clonotypes with MiXCR, one entry per CDR3 protein. Altogether roughly 69,000 distinct CDR3 sequences are present, roughly 9.5% being singletons, with the ten largest covering 5.9%. The TCR was taken from an adult who was a healthcare worker with PCR-confirmed SARS-CoV-2 infection or an uninfected control (not recorded which). The source material was whole blood.

CDR3 coding DNA: TGCGCCAGCAGCCAAACTGTGATGTACAGGGATTCACCCCTCCACTTT. Translating gives CASSQTVMYRDSPLHF. The chain has TRBV4-1 and TRBJ1-6; D perhaps matches TRBD1 (6 bases). V dropped 2 bases and J dropped 8 bases, with 16 bases sitting between them. CDR1 and CDR2 from the germline V gene are MGHRA and YSYEKL. CDR3 length equals 16 residues.